This entry lists 30 T cell receptor beta chains sequenced from one sample in a study of CD8+CD57+ T cells in acquired aplastic anemia. Genomic DNA templated the TCR beta VDJ and CDR3 profiling. MiXCR, run by TCRdb on the reads, gives a single entry per CDR3 protein. The table has just over 400,000 distinct CDR3 sequences, around 72% seen once. Source material: sorted CD4+, CD8+, or CD8+CD57+ T cells (not recorded which) from PBMCs. These receptors were collected from a human donor in good health, serving as a control.

A note on this clonotype: This likely comes from a read error, as the CDR3 has no conserved phenylalanine or tryptophan at its end. Here the CDR3 reads CASTLTRGDTQTQYL. The CDR3 DNA reads as TGTGCCAGCACCTTAACGCGCGGGGACACCCAGACCCAGTACCTA. The rearrangement joins TRBV2 to TRBJ2-5, with D perhaps TRBD1 or TRBD2 (6 bases each). Deletions cut 7 bases from V and 6 bases from J, with 21 bases between. This CDR3 contains 15 residues. In germline, CDR1 is SNHLY, CDR2 FYNNEI.

This clonotype appeared many times. This chain links TRBV5-8 with TRBJ2-5, with D possibly TRBD2 on 6 matching bases. Trimming pared 1 base from V and 5 bases from J, leaving 9 bases between. Germline loops: CDR1 SGHTS, CDR2 YDEGEE. CDR3 size: 13 residues. The CDR3 sequence is CASSLYGGETQYF. CDR3 in DNA: TGTGCCAGCAGCTTGTATGGGGGGGAGACCCAGTACTTC.

This chain links TRBV20-1 with TRBJ1-3; no clear D gene. CDR3 size: 13 residues. Germline CDR1 and CDR2: DFQATT and SNEGSKA (reference sequence). Trimming shortened V by 3 bases and J by 11 bases, and 17 bases separated the two germline ends. CDR3 in amino acids: CSARASEGTAIYF. The CDR3 region has the DNA TGCAGTGCTAGGGCTAGCGAGGGAACCGCCATATATTTT.

The chain has TRBV7-9 and TRBJ1-1; D unclear. V lost 2 bases to trimming and J lost 7 bases, with 17 bases between them. The CDR3 has 15 amino acids. The germline gives CDR1 SEHNR, CDR2 FQNEAQ (reference sequence). The CDR3 protein is CASSLKCSQADEAFF. The CDR3 DNA reads as TGTGCCAGCAGCTTAAAATGCAGCCAGGCAGATGAAGCTTTCTTT.

The chain recombines TRBV29-1 with TRBJ1-2; 7 bases are a match to TRBD1. Germline V gene data show CDR1 as SQVTM and CDR2 as ANQGSEA. The CDR3 length is 13 residues. Trimming cost V 4 bases and J 5 bases; bases outside gene matches: 7. The CDR3 reads CSVARDSSYGYTF. CDR3 in DNA: TGCAGCGTTGCGAGGGACAGCTCATATGGCTACACCTTC.

V gene TRBV5-4 combines with J gene TRBJ1-3, with a weak D call TRBD1 (6 bases). The CDR3 totals 16 residues. Germline V gene data show CDR1 as SGHNT and CDR2 as YYREEE (reference sequence). The germline V and J ends were trimmed by 2 bases and 2 bases, with 14 bases remaining between them. CDR3 sequence reads: CASSLQGTGAGNTIYF. The CDR3 DNA is TGTGCCAGCAGCTTACAGGGTACGGGGGCTGGAAACACCATATATTTT.

This clonotype has at least ten counts. V and J are TRBV19 and TRBJ1-6; D is unclear. The CDR3 loop spans 14 amino acids. V lost 3 bases and J 7 bases, leaving 10 bases between the germline ends. The germline V gene has CDR1 LNHDA and CDR2 SQIVND (reference sequence). CDR3 protein: CASSMGLTNSPLHF. The DNA for the CDR3 is TGTGCCAGTAGTATGGGGTTGACCAATTCACCCCTCCACTTT.

This clonotype showed up many times. The rearrangement joins TRBV29-1 to TRBJ1-1; no definite D call. The ends were cut back, 2 bases at V and 0 bases at J, with 7 bases in the middle. This CDR3 region has 13 residues. CDR1 SQVTM and CDR2 ANQGSEA come from the germline V gene. In DNA, the CDR3 is TGCAGCGTTGAATTCGTTGTGAACACTGAAGCTTTCTTT. The encoded protein is CSVEFVVNTEAFF.

This clonotype was seen ten or more times. The rearrangement links TRBV11-3 to TRBJ2-7; D remains ambiguous. There are 14 residues in the CDR3. V was cut by 0 bases and J by 0 bases, with 6 bases left in between. Germline CDR1 is SGHNT and CDR2 is YENEEA. The CDR3 sequence: CASSLDRYSYEQYF. The CDR3 DNA follows: TGTGCCAGCAGCTTAGACAGATACTCCTACGAGCAGTACTTC.

With regard to this clonotype: A clone one base away is much larger, so this may be a read error. V and J are TRBV7-3 and TRBJ1-5; 10 bases agree with TRBD1. Germline values: CDR1 SGHTA, CDR2 FQGTGA. J gave up 0 bases and V 7 bases, and 12 bases lay outside the gene matches. The CDR3 totals 18 residues. CDR3 bases: TGTGCCAGCACCTTTTCCGGGACAGGGGCCTCTAGCAATCAGCCCCAGCATTTT. This sequence encodes CASTFSGTGASSNQPQHF.

This clonotype appeared many times. In DNA form, the CDR3 reads TGCAGCGTTGATGGGACCAGGGCGAAGTTGGGCACAGATACGCAGTATTTT. Amino acid sequence: CSVDGTRAKLGTDTQYF. The rearrangement joins TRBV29-1 to TRBJ2-3; D is tentatively TRBD1 or TRBD2 (5 bases each). Germline V gene data show CDR1 as SQVTM and CDR2 as ANQGSEA. V lost 3 bases and J lost 1, with 20 bases in between. The CDR3 sequence is 17 residues long.

Ten or more counts support this clonotype. The chain is built from TRBV2 and TRBJ2-7; 9 bases fit TRBD1. This CDR3 contains 14 residues. The ends lost 3 bases at V and 4 bases at J; junction bases unmatched: 4. The germline gives CDR1 SNHLY, CDR2 FYNNEI. CDR3 in DNA: TGTGCCAGCAGTGACGGGACAGGGACATACGAGCAGTACTTC. Its protein is CASSDGTGTYEQYF.

This clonotype was counted ten times or more. This chain joins TRBV5-1 and TRBJ2-1; TRBD2 aligns across 11 bases. V gave up 2 bases and J gave up 4 bases; unmatched junction bases: 11. Germline-derived CDR1 and CDR2 are SGHRS and YFSETQ. The CDR3 has 18 amino acids. The DNA of the CDR3 is TGCGCCAGCAGCTTTAGGCTAGCGGGGGGCCTCCTTTACAATGAGCAGTTCTTC. This codes for CASSFRLAGGLLYNEQFF.

Here the CDR3 DNA reads TGTGCCATCAGGCCATCCGACGGACCTGGCGAGCAGTACTTC. This sequence encodes CAIRPSDGPGEQYF. The chain couples TRBV10-3 to TRBJ2-7; no clear D. Per the germline V gene, CDR1 is ENHRY and CDR2 is SYGVKD. Trimming stripped 6 bases from V and 6 bases from J, with 18 bases between. The CDR3 covers 14 residues.

V is TRBV5-4 and J is TRBJ1-2; weak D call: TRBD1 (5 bases). The V gene's germline CDR1 is SGHNT and CDR2 YYREEE (reference sequence). V dropped 6 bases and J dropped 2 bases, with 14 bases sitting between them. The length of the CDR3 is 14 residues. In nucleotides, the CDR3 is TGTGCCAGCACCCAGGGATGGATAAACTATGGCTACACCTTC. Its protein product is CASTQGWINYGYTF. The entire variable domain, with the rest obtained from reference TRBV5-4 and TRBJ1-2, is as follows: ETGVTQSPTHLIKTRGQQVTLRCSSQSGHNTVSWYQQALGQGPQFIFQYYREEENGRGNFPPRFSGLQFPNYSSELNVNALELDDSALYLCASTQGWINYGYTFGSGTRLTVV.

This clonotype was detected ten times or more. V is TRBV6-1 and J is TRBJ2-2; D not resolved. The V gene lost 7 bases and the J gene lost 0 bases, with 12 bases spanning the gap. CDR1 and CDR2 from the germline V gene are MNHNS and SASEGT. The CDR3 is 15 amino acids. Written as DNA, the CDR3 is TGTGCCAGCATCTCGACACGCGCGAACACCGGGGAGCTGTTTTTT. Its protein is CASISTRANTGELFF.

The chain uses TRBV6-5 and TRBJ2-7; 7 bases match TRBD2. V lost 0 bases to trimming and J lost 4 bases; unmatched junction nucleotides: 3. The CDR3 is 14 residues long. Germline V CDR1 and CDR2: MNHEY, SVGAGI. In nucleotides, the CDR3 is TGTGCCAGCAGTTACTCAGGCGGGGGATACGAGCAGTACTTC. It is translated as CASSYSGGGYEQYF.

The rearrangement joins TRBV7-8 to TRBJ1-2; the D is unclear. The germline V gene has CDR1 SGHVS and CDR2 FQNEAQ. Trimming cost V 5 bases and J 4 bases, with 20 bases left between them. This CDR3 spans 16 amino acids. Here the CDR3 reads CASSREGLTGSYGYTF. The CDR3 coding sequence is TGTGCCAGCAGCCGAGAGGGCCTCACCGGTAGCTATGGCTACACCTTC. The full variable domain, in which reference TRBV7-8 and TRBJ1-2 provide the parts outside the CDR3, is GAGVSQSPRYKVAKRGQDVALRCDPISGHVSLFWYQQALGQGPEFLTYFQNEAQLDKSGLPSDRFFAERPEGSVSTLKIQRTQQEDSAVYLCASSREGLTGSYGYTFGSGTRLTVV.

This clonotype was seen ten or more times. This CDR3 is CASAETGANVLTF. CDR3 nucleotide sequence: TGTGCCTCGGCAGAAACTGGGGCCAACGTCCTGACTTTC. This chain connects TRBV6-2 or TRBV6-3 to TRBJ2-6; D uncertain. Germline lookup yields CDR1 MNHEY and CDR2 SVGEGT. The CDR3 contains 13 residues. Trimming left V 11 bases short and J 2 bases short, with 10 bases between.

Details on this clonotype: This may arise from a read error, as a much more abundant clone is one base away. The chain links TRBV2 to TRBJ1-5; D gene ambiguous. CDR3 size: 19 residues. V was cut by 4 bases and J by 0 bases, with 22 bases left in between. Germline CDR1 and CDR2: SNHLY and FYNNEI. CDR3 in amino acids: CASSVVRSAARYSNQPQHF. As DNA, the CDR3 is TGTGCCAGCAGTGTAGTAAGGTCCGCGGCGAGGTATAGCAATCAGCCCCAGCATTTT.

This clonotype has at least ten counts. The V call is TRBV30, the J call TRBJ2-7, with D tentatively TRBD2 (5 bases). V lost 2 bases and J 8 bases, leaving 10 bases between the germline ends. This CDR3 has 11 residues. Germline-derived CDR1 and CDR2 are GTSNPN and SVGIG (reference sequence). DNA for the CDR3: TGTGCCTGGAGTACGGGGTTTCAGCAGTACTTC. This translates into CAWSTGFQQYF.

The chain has TRBV10-3 and TRBJ1-1, with 8 positions matching TRBD1. Trimming took 1 base from V and 4 from J; bases not matched to a gene: 2. This CDR3 comprises 14 residues. Looked up from germline, CDR1 is ENHRY and CDR2 is SYGVKD. The CDR3, as DNA: TGTGCCATCAGTGAGTTCACAGGGGGCACTGAAGCTTTCTTT. Residues: CAISEFTGGTEAFF.

This clonotype was detected ten times or more. The chain is built from TRBV9 and TRBJ2-3; 10 bases map to TRBD2. Germline lookup yields CDR1 SGDLS and CDR2 YYNGEE. This CDR3 is 16 amino acids long. J was trimmed by 0 bases and V by 4 bases; bases with no gene match: 5. The CDR3 DNA reads as TGTGCCAGCAGCATGAGCGGGGGGGCGAGCACAGATACGCAGTATTTT. Translated, it gives CASSMSGGASTDTQYF.

This chain uses TRBV12-3 or TRBV12-4 with TRBJ1-5; no clear D. V was clipped by 2 bases and J by 10 bases, with 18 bases between them. CDR3 length: 15 amino acids. CDR3 sequence: CASSLKGLGPLPQHF. In DNA form, the CDR3 reads TGTGCCAGCAGTTTAAAAGGACTCGGCCCACTACCCCAGCATTTT.

Of note for this clonotype: The CDR3 end shows no conserved phenylalanine or tryptophan, and so a read error is likely. The DNA is omitted, as the CDR3 cannot be located on it reliably, and the CDR3 follows TCRdb's listing. The J gene is TRBJ1-1, the V gene TRBV7-2; the table names TRBD1, a call not compared with the DNA. The CDR3 is 13 amino acids in total, end residues counted. The V gene's germline CDR1 is SGHTA and CDR2 FQGNSA. CDR3 residues: CASRLSRDSDYEQ.

The V and J genes are TRBV7-3 and TRBJ2-3, with a tentative D call TRBD2 (6 bases). This CDR3 has 15 residues. The germline CDR1 and CDR2 sequences are SGHTA and FQGTGA. The V gene lost 4 bases and the J gene lost 10 bases, with 21 bases spanning the gap. CDR3 DNA: TGTGCCAGCAGCTCGTGGGCGGGAAAGGGCCATCCGCAGTATTTT. Translated: CASSSWAGKGHPQYF. The entire variable domain, with the rest obtained from reference TRBV7-3 and TRBJ2-3, is as follows: GAGVSQTPSNKVTEKGKYVELRCDPISGHTALYWYRQSLGQGPEFLIYFQGTGAADDSGLPNDRFFAVRPEGSVSTLKIQRTERGDSAVYLCASSSWAGKGHPQYFGPGTRLTVL.

Details on this clonotype: No conserved phenylalanine or tryptophan is present at the end of the CDR3, so a read error is the likely explanation. The chain has TRBV6-4 and TRBJ2-7; possibly TRBD2 for D (6 bases). This CDR3 has 14 amino acids. Looked up from germline, CDR1 is MRHNA and CDR2 is SNTAGT. The CDR3, as DNA: TGTGCTAAGCAATACCCAACGCGGGGCTACGAGCAGTACTCC. Its translation is CAKQYPTRGYEQYS.

The chain uses TRBV12-3 or TRBV12-4 and TRBJ2-1; D gene ambiguous. The CDR3 totals 17 residues. V gave up 5 bases and J gave up 5 bases, with 22 bases separating them. The CDR3 coding sequence is TGTGCCAGCAGTCATAGGGAAGGCCCCTGGCCTAACAATGAGCAGTTCTTC. Protein product: CASSHREGPWPNNEQFF.

The J gene is TRBJ2-5, the V gene TRBV6-2 or TRBV6-3; D tentatively fits TRBD1 or TRBD2 (6 bases each). The V end was cut by 7 bases, the J end by 5 bases, with 17 bases between. Germline CDR1 MNHEY, CDR2 SVGEGT. This CDR3 is built from 14 residues. DNA of the CDR3: TGTGCCAGCACAATTGGAGGGGGGCAGGAGACCCAGTACTTC. Encoded protein: CASTIGGGQETQYF.

This chain joins TRBV20-1 and TRBJ1-2; the D gene is possibly TRBD1 (6 bases). V lost 0 bases and J 6 bases, leaving 8 bases between the germline ends. Looked up from germline, CDR1 is DFQATT and CDR2 is SNEGSKA (reference sequence). This CDR3 comprises 12 residues. CDR3 residues: CSARDRTDGYTF. Written as DNA, the CDR3 is TGCAGTGCTAGAGATCGGACAGATGGCTACACCTTC.